This TCR beta chain was recorded in a study of persistence of HIV-infected CD4 T cells. Study-level results: TCRbeta richness was lower in CMV- and Gag-responding cells than in anti-CD3/anti-CD28-responding cells.

This was the immunoSEQ version 4 assay in survey mode. Sequencing used immunoSEQ multiplex PCR; TCRdb keeps in-frame clones, though not all of them. The profile shows several thousand clones, roughly 84% of them singletons. Cells were stimulated with overlapping HIV-1 Gag 15-mer peptides. CD4+ T cells upregulating both CD40 ligand and CD69 were sorted as responding cells. Adults with HIV-1 started suppressive ART while chronically infected. For around 20 hours, CD8-depleted PBMCs received anti-CD28/CD49d costimulation, a CD40-blocking antibody and enfuvirtide. The CDR3 has 15 amino acids. The V and J ends lost 2 bases and 4 bases, in that order; junction bases with no gene match: 7. Germline-derived CDR1 and CDR2 are SEHNR and FQNEAQ (reference sequence). As concerns this clone: The antigen is unknown.

This chain uses TRBV7-9 with TRBJ2-7; 8 bases are a match to TRBD1. The TCR was taken from an adult woman with HIV who was CMV-seropositive. This specimen was CD4+ T cells sorted from PBMCs after approximately 19-hour stimulation, taken from a patient who received antiretroviral therapy. The CDR3 reads CASSLRTGTTYEQYF. CDR3 in DNA: TGTGCCAGCAGCTTAAGGACAGGGACAACGTACGAGCAGTACTTC.